The clone carrying this T cell receptor (beta chain) was seen just once. The antigen is unknown. This sample is drawn from a study of post-analysis software for immune sequencing data. The TCR beta cDNA libraries carried unique molecular identifiers. TCRdb processed the PCR reads anew with MiXCR; each CDR3 protein has one entry. The sample contains around 500,000 distinct CDR3 sequences, 34% of which appear only once. Study-wide points: Relative to controls, patients had roughly five TRBV segments at higher frequency, with TRBV5-6, TRBV5-1 and TRBV20-1 among these.

The V gene's germline CDR1 is MNHNY and CDR2 SVGAGI (reference sequence). This CDR3 region has 17 residues. This rearrangement joins TRBV6-6 to TRBJ2-7; 10 nucleotides align to TRBD2. The J call may be faulty, since TRBJ2-5 better matches the DNA end. Source material: blood. This receptor was taken from a girl aged 2-17 years with multiple sclerosis. The CDR3, as DNA: TGTGCCAGCAGTTACGGCGTGAGCGGGGGGGCGGGGGAGACCCAGTACTTC. Translated: CASSYGVSGGAGETQYF.